The source of this T cell receptor beta chain is a study of blood T cells in healthy people across ages (dated by TCRdb to the mid-2010s). About the study as a whole: In model experiments, template switching captured about one uniquely barcoded TCR beta cDNA molecule for every two T cells. Age-related changes in TCR beta repertoire diversity were measured in the study by deep sequencing normalized with unique cDNA molecular identifiers. The donors were divided into four age groups: young (average approximately 17 years), middle-aged (approximately 39), aged (around 59) and long-lived (roughly 82). To avoid experimental bias, donors of different ages were spread randomly across the sequencing lanes. The study analyzed two additional independent replicas of 1 million unique cDNA reads from the same blood draw for two donors, one aged 18 to 29 and one aged 80 or older.

V is cut by 7 bases and J by 8 bases, and the space between the germline ends is 18 bases. Sequences SGHVS (CDR1) and FNYEAQ (CDR2) are obtained from the germline V gene. Taken from cysteine to phenylalanine, the CDR3 has 14 residues. Only the CDR3 region is kept as DNA, spanning 42 bases read in frame from base 1. Systemically healthy Caucasian individuals from Russia, 35 to 50 in total and aged roughly 6 to 90 years, were included as donors. Each donor gave 9 to 10 milliliters of peripheral blood, collected into EDTA-treated Vacutainer tubes. PBMCs were isolated by Ficoll-Paque density-gradient centrifugation, with at least 7 million obtained per sample. Total RNA was extracted from PBMCs with Trizol reagent, with at least 6 micrograms obtained per sample. For every donor, flow cytometry on a PBMC aliquot measured the percentage of naive CD45RAhigh/CD27high T cells. Library creation used 5' RACE. Sequencing instrument: Illumina HiSeq 2500. A second PCR of about 7 to 12 cycles was performed with a sample-barcoded 5' primer and a J-beta primer mix. A unique molecular identifier was introduced onto each TCR beta cDNA molecule by a template-switch 5' adaptor carrying 12 random nucleotides. At least 2.5 million CDR3-containing paired-end reads were obtained from each sample. First-strand cDNA was synthesized from all RNA with the Mint cDNA synthesis kit, primed by a TRBC-specific oligonucleotide. Following uracil-DNA glycosylase treatment, a first 18-cycle PCR with universal primers M1SS and BC2_uni_R was performed on all cDNA. The original pipeline was this. For normalization, 1 million high-quality reads were randomly selected from each sample, with every read carrying a distinct molecular identifier. Instead of being binned into consensus sequences, reads that shared molecular identifiers were thrown out. CDR3 identification, clonotype clustering and error correction used MiTCR with a Q25 quality threshold and the strictest error-elimination algorithm. A nonparametric unseen species model with Euler transformation was used to estimate lower-bound total TCR beta diversity. TCRdb applied fastp at Q25 and MiXCR to the public reads, then kept only in-frame beta chains. Entries are consolidated by CDR3 protein sequence, retaining the most common genes and DNA. The V and J calls here are based on TCRdb, not the publication. This sample gives around 1,700,000 distinct CDR3 sequences in total; approximately 28% of them show up just once. The ten biggest clones cover about 7.7% of the sample.

This clonotype was counted a few times. Its cognate antigen has yet to be identified. No base quality values were provided; no much bigger clone lies one nucleotide off. Paper-wide results and their limitations: A strong correlation was found between observed TCR beta diversity and the percentage of naive T cells measured by flow cytometry. As age increased, observed TCR beta diversity per million T cells dropped in a roughly linear way, and a significant reduction was already evident by age 40. Compared with the aged group, the long-lived group had more naive CD4+ T cells, fewer expanded clones and increased TCR diversity, a pattern suggesting age selection. Because donor CMV infection status was unknown, age-related changes in expanded clonotypes were potentially confounded. Since profiling was done on bulk unsorted PBMCs, naive and antigen-experienced compartments could not be conclusively compared. Total diversity estimates from one million sequenced T cells were considered lower bounds and underestimates.

The TCR originated in a woman in her twenties or thirties in good health. The sequenced material came from blood. This sequence uses TRBV7-6 and TRBJ2-1, with the D gene call left open. CDR3 sequence: CASTFSYPGDEQFF. At the DNA level, the sequence is TGTGCCAGCACCTTCTCCTACCCGGGCGATGAGCAGTTCTTC.